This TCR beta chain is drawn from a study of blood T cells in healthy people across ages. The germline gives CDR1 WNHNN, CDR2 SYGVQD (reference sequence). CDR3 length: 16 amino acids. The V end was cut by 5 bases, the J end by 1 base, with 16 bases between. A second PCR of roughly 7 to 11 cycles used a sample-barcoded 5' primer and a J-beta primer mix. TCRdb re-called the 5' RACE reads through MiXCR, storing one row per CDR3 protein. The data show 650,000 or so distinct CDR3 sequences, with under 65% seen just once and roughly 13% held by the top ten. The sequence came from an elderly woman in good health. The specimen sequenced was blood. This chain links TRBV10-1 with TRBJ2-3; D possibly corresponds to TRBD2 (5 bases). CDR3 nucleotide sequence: TGCGCCAGCAGTAGGTCATCGGAAGCGGGCACAGATACGCAGTATTTT. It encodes CASSRSSEAGTDTQYF.